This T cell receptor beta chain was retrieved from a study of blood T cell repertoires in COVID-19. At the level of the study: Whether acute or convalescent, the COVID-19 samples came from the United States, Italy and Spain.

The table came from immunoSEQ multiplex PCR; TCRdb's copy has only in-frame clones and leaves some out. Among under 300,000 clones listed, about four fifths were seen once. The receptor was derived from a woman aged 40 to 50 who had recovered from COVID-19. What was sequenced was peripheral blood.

The CDR3 protein is CASSLSRRTGKKTDTQYF. CDR3 sequence (DNA): TGTGCCAGCAGCCTTTCCAGAAGGACAGGGAAAAAGACAGATACGCAGTATTTT. V usage is TRBV4-2 and J usage is TRBJ2-3, with TRBD1 identical over 8 bases. V was clipped by 4 bases and J by 3 bases; unmatched bases: 15. The length of the CDR3 is 18 residues. CDR1 is LGHNA and CDR2 is YNFKEQ in the germline V gene.